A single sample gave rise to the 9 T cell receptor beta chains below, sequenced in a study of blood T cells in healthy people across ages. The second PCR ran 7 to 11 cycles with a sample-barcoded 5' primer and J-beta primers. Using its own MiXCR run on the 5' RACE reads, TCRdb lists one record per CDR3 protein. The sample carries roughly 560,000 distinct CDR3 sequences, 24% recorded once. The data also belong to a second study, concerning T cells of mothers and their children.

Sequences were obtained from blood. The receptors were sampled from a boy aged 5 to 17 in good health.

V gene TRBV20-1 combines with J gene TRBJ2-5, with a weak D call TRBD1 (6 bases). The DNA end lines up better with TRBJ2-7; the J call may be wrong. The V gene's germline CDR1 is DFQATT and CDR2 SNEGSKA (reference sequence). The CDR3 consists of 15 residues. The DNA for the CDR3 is TGCAGTGCCAGGGGCCCGGAGCGGAACTCCTACGAGCAGTACTTC. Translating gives CSARGPERNSYEQYF.

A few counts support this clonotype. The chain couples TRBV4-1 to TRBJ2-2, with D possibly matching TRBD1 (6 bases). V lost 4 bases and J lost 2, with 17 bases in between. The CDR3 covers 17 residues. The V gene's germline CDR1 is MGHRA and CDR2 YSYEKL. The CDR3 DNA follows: TGCGCCAGCAGCCCCCGCCAGGGACAACTTAACACCGGGGAGCTGTTTTTT. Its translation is CASSPRQGQLNTGELFF.

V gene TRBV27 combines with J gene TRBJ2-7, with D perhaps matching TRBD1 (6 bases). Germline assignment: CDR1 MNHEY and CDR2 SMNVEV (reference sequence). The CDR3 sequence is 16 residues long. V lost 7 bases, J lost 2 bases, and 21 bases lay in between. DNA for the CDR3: TGTGCCAGCACACCGGGGTCGTCAGGGGCCACCTACGAGCAGTACTTC. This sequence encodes CASTPGSSGATYEQYF.

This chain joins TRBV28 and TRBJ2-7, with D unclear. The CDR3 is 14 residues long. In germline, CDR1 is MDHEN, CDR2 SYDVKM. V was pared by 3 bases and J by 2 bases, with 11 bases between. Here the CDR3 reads CASSFGRPTYEQYF. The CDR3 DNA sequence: TGTGCCAGCAGTTTCGGCAGGCCGACCTACGAGCAGTACTTC.

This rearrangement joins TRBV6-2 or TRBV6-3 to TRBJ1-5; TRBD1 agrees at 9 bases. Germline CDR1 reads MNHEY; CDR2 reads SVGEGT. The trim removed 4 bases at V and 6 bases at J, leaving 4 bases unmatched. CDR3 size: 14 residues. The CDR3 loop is CASSWGQGAQPQHF. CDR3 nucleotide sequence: TGTGCCAGCAGTTGGGGACAGGGCGCTCAGCCCCAGCATTTT.

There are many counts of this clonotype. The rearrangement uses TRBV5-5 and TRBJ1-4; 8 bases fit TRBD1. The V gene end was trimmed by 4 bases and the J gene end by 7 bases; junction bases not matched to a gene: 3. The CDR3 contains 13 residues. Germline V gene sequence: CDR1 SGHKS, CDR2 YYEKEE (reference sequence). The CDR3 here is CASSGGQVEKLFF. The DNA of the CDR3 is TGTGCCAGCAGCGGGGGACAGGTTGAAAAACTGTTTTTT.

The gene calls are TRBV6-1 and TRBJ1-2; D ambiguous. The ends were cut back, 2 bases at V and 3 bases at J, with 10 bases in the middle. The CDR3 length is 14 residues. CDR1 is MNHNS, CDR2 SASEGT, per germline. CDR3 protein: CASSEQASYYGYTF. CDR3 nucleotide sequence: TGTGCCAGCAGTGAACAGGCGAGCTACTATGGCTACACCTTC.

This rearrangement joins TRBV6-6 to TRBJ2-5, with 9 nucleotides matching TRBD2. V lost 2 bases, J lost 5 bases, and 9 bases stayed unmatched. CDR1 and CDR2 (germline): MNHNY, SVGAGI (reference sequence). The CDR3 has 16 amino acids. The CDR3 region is CASSYTPSGVTETQYF. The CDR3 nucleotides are TGTGCCAGCAGTTACACGCCTAGCGGGGTCACTGAGACCCAGTACTTC.

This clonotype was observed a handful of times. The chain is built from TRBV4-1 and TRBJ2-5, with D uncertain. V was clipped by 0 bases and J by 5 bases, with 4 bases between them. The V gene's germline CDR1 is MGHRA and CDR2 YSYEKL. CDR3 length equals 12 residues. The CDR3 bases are TGCGCCAGCAGCCAAGATTCGGAGACCCAGTACTTC. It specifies CASSQDSETQYF.